Below are 21 T cell receptor beta chains sequenced from a single sample in a study of control samples from healthy donors and cancer patients. The data were produced by immunoSEQ multiplex PCR, yet TCRdb's version contains in-frame clones alone and is incomplete. The sample shows some 130,000 clones, around 90% of them seen only once. Sequencing used blood. Receptors originate from a man aged 35-49 years in good health.

DNA of the CDR3: TGTGCCAGCAGGCTCGGTATGGGGTCCTACGAGCAGTACTTC. It specifies CASRLGMGSYEQYF. The chain couples TRBV7-2 to TRBJ2-7; D uncertain. In germline, CDR1 is SGHTA, CDR2 FQGNSA. The length of the CDR3 is 14 residues. V shed 6 bases and J shed 1 base, with 13 bases lying between them. The whole variable domain, filled in from reference TRBV7-2 and TRBJ2-7, reads GAGVSQSPSNKVTEKGKDVELRCDPISGHTALYWYRQSLGQGLEFLIYFQGNSAPDKSGLPSDRFSAERTGGSVSTLTIQRTQQEDSAVYLCASRLGMGSYEQYFGPGTRLTVT.

The gene calls are TRBV6-4 and TRBJ2-5, with D possibly being TRBD1 (5 bases). V lost 5 bases and J 5 bases, leaving 12 bases between the germline ends. The CDR3 is made up of 13 amino acids. Germline V gene lookup returns CDR1 MRHNA and CDR2 SNTAGT. The CDR3 DNA is TGTGCCAGCAGTTCTCAGGGTGGGGAGACCCAGTACTTC. It yields the protein CASSSQGGETQYF.

The chain recombines TRBV19 with TRBJ2-5; D remains unclear. The CDR3 consists of 12 residues. Germline CDR1 is LNHDA and CDR2 is SQIVND (reference sequence). V lost 4 bases and J lost 5, with 8 bases in between. The CDR3 region has the DNA TGTGCCAGTAGTACGACCGGGGAGACCCAGTACTTC. The encoded protein is CASSTTGETQYF.

The rearrangement joins TRBV5-1 to TRBJ1-4; TRBD1 matches at 9 bases. The CDR3 totals 16 residues. Germline assignment: CDR1 SGHRS and CDR2 YFSETQ. V was pared by 0 bases and J by 5 bases, with 5 bases of the junction left unmatched. The CDR3 nucleotides read TGCGCCAGCAGCTTGGCAAAGACAGGGGGAAATGAAAAACTGTTTTTT. Its protein product is CASSLAKTGGNEKLFF.

The chain carries TRBV5-4 and TRBJ1-1; no reliable D call. V was trimmed by 2 bases and J by 3 bases, leaving 11 bases between them. Germline loops: CDR1 SGHNT, CDR2 YYREEE (reference sequence). This CDR3 region has 14 residues. CDR3 DNA sequence: TGTGCCAGCAGCTTCGACGGCGGGCACACTGAAGCTTTCTTT. Its protein product is CASSFDGGHTEAFF.

This clone is a singleton in its sample. The chain joins TRBV6-5 to TRBJ2-7; D remains unclear. Germline CDR1 reads MNHEY; CDR2 reads SVGAGI. The CDR3 is made up of 14 amino acids. Trimming removed 2 bases from V and 0 bases from J, with 8 bases in between. The DNA of the CDR3 is TGTGCCAGCAGTTACGGGGAAGGCTCCTACGAGCAGTACTTC. Its translation: CASSYGEGSYEQYF.

CDR3: CASRPDRNLVYF. CDR3 DNA sequence: TGTGCCAGCAGGCCCGACAGGAATCTGGTATATTTT. The chain links TRBV6-5 to TRBJ1-3; D might be TRBD1 (6 bases). V lost 6 bases, J lost 14 bases, and 17 bases lay in between. This CDR3 is 12 amino acids long. Germline lookup yields CDR1 MNHEY and CDR2 SVGAGI.

The chain is built from TRBV11-2 and TRBJ1-2; D is perhaps TRBD1 (5 bases). V shed 7 bases and J shed 3 bases, with 12 bases lying between them. The CDR3 loop spans 13 amino acids. Germline V lookup: CDR1 SGHAT, CDR2 FQNNGV. The CDR3 nucleotides are TGTGCCAGCACCTGGGGCGCTGACTATGGCTACACCTTC. It translates to CASTWGADYGYTF.

This chain joins TRBV19 and TRBJ1-2; 12 bases agree with TRBD1. This CDR3 comprises 15 residues. Germline V gene data show CDR1 as LNHDA and CDR2 as SQIVND (reference sequence). V lost 6 bases and J lost 4; bases outside the gene matches: 6. DNA for the CDR3: TGTGCCAGTAGGACCGGGACAGGGGGCACCTATGGCTACACCTTC. Amino acid sequence: CASRTGTGGTYGYTF.

The chain is built from TRBV6-5 and TRBJ1-4; the match to TRBD1 covers 9 bases. V trimming: 7 bases; J trimming: 7 bases; junction bases outside the gene matches: 7. The CDR3 contains 14 residues. Per the germline V gene, CDR1 is MNHEY and CDR2 is SVGAGI. The CDR3 DNA is TGTGCCAGCATGACCGGACAGGGGAGTGAAAAACTGTTTTTT. This gives the protein CASMTGQGSEKLFF.

This clone was counted between two and nine times. The chain recombines TRBV7-9 with TRBJ1-1, with D maybe TRBD1 (5 bases). Trimming shortened V by 8 bases and J by 2 bases, and 12 bases separated the two germline ends. The CDR3 has 13 residues. CDR1 is SEHNR, CDR2 FQNEAQ, per germline (reference sequence). The CDR3 coding sequence is TGTGCCAGCCAAACTCAGGGAAACACTGAAGCTTTCTTT. Translation: CASQTQGNTEAFF. Looking up the rest from reference TRBV7-9 and TRBJ1-1 gives the full variable domain: DTGVSQNPRHKITKRGQNVTFRCDPISEHNRLYWYRQTLGQGPEFLTYFQNEAQLEKSRLLSDRFSAERPKGSFSTLEIQRTEQGDSAMYLCASQTQGNTEAFFGQGTRLTVV.

The chain links TRBV11-2 to TRBJ1-1, with TRBD1 matching 8 bases. This CDR3 is built from 18 residues. The V segment lost 3 bases and the J segment 0 bases; nucleotides outside the gene matches: 12. CDR1 is SGHAT and CDR2 is FQNNGV in the germline V gene. CDR3 in amino acids: CASSLPPGQAFMNTEAFF. CDR3 in DNA: TGTGCCAGCAGCTTGCCGCCGGGACAGGCCTTCATGAACACTGAAGCTTTCTTT. Looking up the rest from reference TRBV11-2 and TRBJ1-1 gives the full variable domain: EAGVAQSPRYKIIEKRQSVAFWCNPISGHATLYWYQQILGQGPKLLIQFQNNGVVDDSQLPKDRFSAERLKGVDSTLKIQPAKLEDSAVYLCASSLPPGQAFMNTEAFFGQGTRLTVV.

The chain uses TRBV27 and TRBJ2-2, with D perhaps assigned TRBD1 or TRBD2 (5 bases each). This CDR3 contains 15 residues. V dropped 5 bases and J dropped 4 bases, with 14 bases sitting between them. Germline assignment: CDR1 MNHEY and CDR2 SMNVEV (reference sequence). The CDR3 nucleotides are TGTGCCAGCAGTCTGCTACAGGAGGCCACCGGGGAGCTGTTTTTT. It specifies CASSLLQEATGELFF.

The genes are TRBV18 and TRBJ2-6, with 7 bases aligning to TRBD1. The trim removed 5 bases at V and 4 bases at J, leaving 8 bases unmatched. Germline CDR1 is KGHSH and CDR2 is LQKENI. CDR3 length equals 16 residues. The CDR3 region is CASSTNRGTGANVLTF. CDR3 DNA: TGTGCCAGCTCAACCAACAGGGGTACCGGGGCCAACGTCCTGACTTTC.

This chain uses TRBV5-5 with TRBJ2-5, with D possibly matching TRBD1 (5 bases). The germline V gene has CDR1 SGHKS and CDR2 YYEKEE (reference sequence). V gave up 2 bases and J gave up 4 bases, with 15 bases separating them. The CDR3 length is 15 residues. The CDR3 DNA reads as TGTGCCAGCAGCTTCAATGACCCTAGGGGAGAGACCCAGTACTTC. Translated: CASSFNDPRGETQYF.

The rearrangement uses TRBV11-2 and TRBJ1-1; 9 nucleotides match TRBD1. J was trimmed by 7 bases and V by 3 bases; bases with no gene match: 15. CDR3 length: 17 residues. From germline, CDR1 is SGHAT and CDR2 FQNNGV. The CDR3 reads CASSFVAQRQGGSEAFF. The CDR3 nucleotides are TGTGCCAGCAGCTTTGTGGCCCAAAGACAGGGGGGTAGTGAAGCTTTCTTT.

The chain carries TRBV5-1 and TRBJ2-5; D is unresolved. The CDR3 runs 11 residues. The ends were cut back, 4 bases at V and 4 bases at J, with 5 bases in the middle. The germline gives CDR1 SGHRS, CDR2 YFSETQ. The CDR3 nucleotides read TGCGCCAGCAGCGTTGGAGAGACCCAGTACTTC. This translates into CASSVGETQYF.

The V gene is TRBV4-2, the J gene TRBJ2-2; 13 bases are shared with TRBD2. With 4 bases clipped from V and 5 bases from J, the junction kept 7 bases outside the gene matches. The CDR3 runs to 17 residues. Germline CDR1 and CDR2: LGHNA and YNFKEQ. CDR3 bases: TGTGCCAGCAGCCCCTTGGGACTAGCGGGGTATACCGGGGAGCTGTTTTTT. Its protein is CASSPLGLAGYTGELFF.

The V gene is TRBV5-4, the J gene TRBJ1-1; D remains unclear. The CDR3 has 15 residues. The V gene lost 1 base and the J gene lost 1 base, with 11 bases spanning the gap. Germline V gene lookup returns CDR1 SGHNT and CDR2 YYREEE (reference sequence). CDR3 loop: CASSLSPAQNTEAFF. The CDR3 nucleotides read TGTGCCAGCAGCTTGTCCCCCGCCCAGAACACTGAAGCTTTCTTT.

This rearrangement joins TRBV5-6 to TRBJ2-7; 7 nucleotides align to TRBD1. The CDR3 is 16 amino acids. Germline V gene sequence: CDR1 SGHDT, CDR2 YYEEEE. J was trimmed by 0 bases and V by 4 bases; bases with no gene match: 10. The CDR3 DNA follows: TGTGCCAGCAGCCTCTGGACAGGTTCCCGCTCCTACGAGCAGTACTTC. Translation gives CASSLWTGSRSYEQYF.

This chain links TRBV7-8 with TRBJ2-1; D possibly corresponds to TRBD2 (6 bases). CDR1 and CDR2 (germline): SGHVS, FQNEAQ. V lost 3 bases and J lost 0, with 18 bases in between. The CDR3 sequence is 18 residues long. CDR3 sequence (DNA): TGTGCCAGCAGCTTTAGGGGTGGTAGCGGATACTCCTACAATGAGCAGTTCTTC. Translating it yields CASSFRGGSGYSYNEQFF. The full variable domain, its missing parts supplied by reference TRBV7-8 and TRBJ2-1, is GAGVSQSPRYKVAKRGQDVALRCDPISGHVSLFWYQQALGQGPEFLTYFQNEAQLDKSGLPSDRFFAERPEGSVSTLKIQRTQQEDSAVYLCASSFRGGSGYSYNEQFFGPGTRLTVL.